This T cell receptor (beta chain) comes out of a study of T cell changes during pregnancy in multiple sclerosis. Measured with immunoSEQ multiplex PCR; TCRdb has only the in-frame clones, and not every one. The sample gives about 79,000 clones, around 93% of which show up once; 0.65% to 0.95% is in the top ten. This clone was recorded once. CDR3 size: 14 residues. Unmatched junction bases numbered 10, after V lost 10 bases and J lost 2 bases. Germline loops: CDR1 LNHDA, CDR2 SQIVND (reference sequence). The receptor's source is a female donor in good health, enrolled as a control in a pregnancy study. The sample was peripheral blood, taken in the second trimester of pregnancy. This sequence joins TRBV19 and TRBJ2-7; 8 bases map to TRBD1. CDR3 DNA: TGTGCCACTTTGGGGGACAGGCCGACCTACGAGCAGTACTTC. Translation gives CATLGDRPTYEQYF.